Each of the 15 T cell receptor beta chains below was sequenced from the same sample in a study of shared clonotypes between healthy human individuals. Data came from immunoSEQ multiplex PCR; TCRdb stores just in-frame clones and leaves some out. The table lists some 900,000 clones, about 80% of them singletons, with about 1.5% in the top ten. The specimen was memory CD4+ T cells sorted from blood. Indicated subset: CD45RA-negative fraction. The source of these receptors is a man between 18 and 35 years old in good health.

V usage is TRBV6-4 and J usage is TRBJ2-3, with 8 bases fitting TRBD1. CDR1 and CDR2 from the germline V gene are MRHNA and SNTAGT. The CDR3 sequence is 15 residues long. With V trimmed by 4 bases and J by 2 bases, 5 bases remained unmatched. The CDR3 protein is CASSATGASTDTQYF. The DNA for the CDR3 is TGTGCCAGCAGTGCGACAGGGGCATCCACAGATACGCAGTATTTT.

The genes are TRBV28 and TRBJ2-5, with 9 bases aligning to TRBD2. This CDR3 has 14 amino acids. V gave up 9 bases and J gave up 4 bases; unmatched junction bases: 9. Germline loops: CDR1 MDHEN, CDR2 SYDVKM. The CDR3 sequence: CASWTSVAPETQYF. CDR3 nucleotide sequence: TGTGCCAGTTGGACTAGCGTTGCTCCAGAGACCCAGTACTTC.

The rearrangement uses TRBV29-1 and TRBJ1-1; no clear D gene. With 4 bases removed from V and 1 base from J, the gap between germline ends came to 10 bases. There are 13 residues in the CDR3. From germline, CDR1 is SQVTM and CDR2 ANQGSEA. The CDR3 nucleotides are TGCAGCGTTGCCGGCACGACGAACACTGAAGCTTTCTTT. Residues: CSVAGTTNTEAFF.

CDR3 coding DNA: TGTGCCAGCAGTGAAGAAGCGGTGGGGGTGAGTGGGGAAAAACTGTTTTTT. Encoded protein: CASSEEAVGVSGEKLFF. The J gene is TRBJ1-4, the V gene TRBV2; tentative D call: TRBD1 (5 bases). V dropped 1 base and J dropped 8 bases, with 20 bases sitting between them. This CDR3 spans 17 amino acids. Germline V gene data show CDR1 as SNHLY and CDR2 as FYNNEI.

This clone was seen just once. The chain links TRBV6-5 to TRBJ1-2, with 7 nucleotides matching TRBD1. Germline CDR1 reads MNHEY; CDR2 reads SVGAGI. Trimming removed 4 bases from V and 5 bases from J; junction bases left unmatched: 10. CDR3 length: 15 amino acids. In DNA form, the CDR3 reads TGTGCCAGCAGTTTGACAGGGCGCCTGGGGTATGGCTACACCTTC. Translated: CASSLTGRLGYGYTF.

The rearrangement links TRBV6-1 to TRBJ1-1; D is unclear. This CDR3 contains 12 residues. CDR1 is MNHNS and CDR2 is SASEGT in the germline V gene. V was pared by 5 bases and J by 10 bases, with 14 bases between. The CDR3 here is CASSRAAAIAFF. CDR3 nucleotides: TGTGCCAGCAGTAGGGCGGCGGCCATAGCTTTCTTT.

The genes are TRBV6-1 and TRBJ2-2; D gene unclear. The length of the CDR3 is 15 residues. V was pared by 2 bases and J by 7 bases, with 14 bases between. The germline V gene has CDR1 MNHNS and CDR2 SASEGT. The CDR3 DNA reads TGTGCCAGCAGTGAACCGCAGGTGGTCCTCGGGGAGCTGTTTTTT. Translating gives CASSEPQVVLGELFF.

The V and J genes are TRBV6-5 and TRBJ2-2; possibly TRBD1 for D (5 bases). The V gene's germline CDR1 is MNHEY and CDR2 SVGAGI. This CDR3 region has 13 residues. The V and J ends lost 0 bases and 8 bases respectively, with 7 bases between them. CDR3 DNA: TGTGCCAGCAGTTACTCAGGGGTAGGGGAGCTGTTTTTT. Translating gives CASSYSGVGELFF.

V is TRBV23-1 and J is TRBJ2-7, with TRBD1 identical over 8 bases. TRBV23-1 counts as an open reading frame of uncertain function. This CDR3 has 18 amino acids. V lost 3 bases to trimming and J lost 2 bases; unmatched junction nucleotides: 15. The CDR3 DNA reads TGCGCCAGCAGTCACCCCGGACAGGGCCCCTGCCGAACCTACGAGCAGTACTTC. Encoded protein: CASSHPGQGPCRTYEQYF.

This clone was counted a single time. The chain recombines TRBV7-6 with TRBJ2-2; TRBD2 agrees at 13 bases. CDR3 length: 16 residues. V was clipped by 5 bases and J by 4 bases; unmatched bases: 4. The germline V gene encodes CDR1 SGHVS and CDR2 FNYEAQ. The CDR3 nucleotides read TGTGCCAGCAGCGAACTAGCGGGAGGGATCACCGGGGAGCTGTTTTTT. Protein sequence: CASSELAGGITGELFF.

The J gene is TRBJ2-5, the V gene TRBV2, with D unresolved. Germline V gene lookup returns CDR1 SNHLY and CDR2 FYNNEI. This CDR3 has 14 residues. The V and J ends lost 2 bases and 7 bases respectively, with 14 bases between them. The CDR3 DNA follows: TGTGCCAGCAGTGAAAGGGCTTCCGTGGGGACCCAGTACTTC. Its protein is CASSERASVGTQYF.

The chain has TRBV28 and TRBJ2-5; 7 positions match TRBD1. This CDR3 comprises 12 residues. Trimming cost V 8 bases and J 2 bases; bases outside gene matches: 2. Germline values: CDR1 MDHEN, CDR2 SYDVKM. The CDR3 loop is CASQDRQETQYF. The CDR3 DNA reads TGTGCCAGCCAGGACAGGCAAGAGACCCAGTACTTC.

The V gene is TRBV10-3, the J gene TRBJ2-1; the D gene is possibly TRBD2 (6 bases). The CDR3 consists of 14 residues. The V gene lost 6 bases and the J gene lost 8 bases, with 17 bases spanning the gap. Germline loops: CDR1 ENHRY, CDR2 SYGVKD. CDR3: CAIRLGYSGDEQFF. CDR3 nucleotides: TGTGCCATCAGGTTGGGCTATTCGGGGGATGAGCAGTTCTTC.

The rearrangement links TRBV5-8 to TRBJ2-7; perhaps TRBD2 as D (7 bases). The V end was cut by 3 bases, the J end by 4 bases, with 20 bases between. The CDR3 spans 16 residues. Germline values: CDR1 SGHTS, CDR2 YDEGEE. As DNA, the CDR3 is TGTGCCAGCAGCTCCGGGCCGGGGGGCGCGGGATACGAGCAGTACTTC. This encodes CASSSGPGGAGYEQYF.

This chain connects TRBV2 to TRBJ2-7; D remains unclear. CDR3 length equals 12 residues. V lost 4 bases and J lost 1, with 5 bases in between. Germline CDR1 SNHLY, CDR2 FYNNEI. The CDR3 here is CASSVMSYEQYF. The DNA for the CDR3 is TGTGCCAGCAGTGTAATGTCCTACGAGCAGTACTTC.